One sample yielded the 5 T cell receptor beta chains listed below, sequenced in a study of CD8+ T cells in alopecia areata. cDNA prepared by RNA extraction and subsequent reverse transcription served as the template for sequencing. Assay: immunoSEQ multiplex PCR; the TCRdb copy retains only in-frame clones and omits some. Found here are under 250,000 clones, 50% to 60% of them singletons; the top ten hold around 0.44%. Sequences were derived from CD4+ T cells sorted from blood, sampled at week 0. The source of these receptors is a human donor with alopecia areata.

This clone was seen more than once but under ten times. The chain has TRBV29-1 and TRBJ1-5; TRBD1 matches at 9 bases. From germline, CDR1 is SQVTM and CDR2 ANQGSEA. The V segment lost 4 bases and the J segment 7 bases; nucleotides outside the gene matches: 14. The CDR3 totals 16 residues. The CDR3 spells CSVGHPRDREWQPQHF. The CDR3 nucleotides are TGCAGCGTTGGACACCCCCGGGACAGGGAATGGCAGCCCCAGCATTTT. The whole variable domain, filled in from reference TRBV29-1 and TRBJ1-5, reads SAVISQKPSRDICQRGTSLTIQCQVDSQVTMMFWYRQQPGQSLTLIATANQGSEATYESGFVIDKFPISRPNLTFSTLTVSNMSPEDSSIYLCSVGHPRDREWQPQHFGDGTRLSIL.

The chain links TRBV29-1 to TRBJ2-3, with TRBD2 matching 7 bases. V shed 7 bases and J 2 bases; nucleotides not matched to a gene: 12. The CDR3 contains 15 residues. The germline gives CDR1 SQVTM, CDR2 ANQGSEA. DNA of the CDR3: TGCAGCGCCCTTTTTCTAGCGGAGTCCACAGATACGCAGTATTTT. Translated, it gives CSALFLAESTDTQYF.

The rearrangement uses TRBV25-1 and TRBJ2-7; perhaps D is TRBD1 or TRBD2 (5 bases each). This CDR3 spans 15 amino acids. Trimming took 6 bases from V and 6 from J, leaving 21 bases between them. Germline V lookup: CDR1 MGHDK, CDR2 SYGVNS. The CDR3 DNA follows: TGTGCCAGCAGCAGGGACGAGGGTTCGGTGGGCGAGCAGTACTTC. Translated: CASSRDEGSVGEQYF.

This chain links TRBV18 with TRBJ2-1, with 13 bases aligning to TRBD2. The CDR3 has 16 residues. Trimming cost V 6 bases and J 0 bases; bases outside gene matches: 2. Germline values: CDR1 KGHSH, CDR2 LQKENI. The CDR3 here is CASSRTSGSSYNEQFF. The CDR3 DNA follows: TGTGCCAGCTCCAGGACTAGCGGGAGCTCCTACAATGAGCAGTTCTTC.

The chain employs TRBV30 and TRBJ1-1; tentative D call: TRBD1 (5 bases). Germline loops: CDR1 GTSNPN, CDR2 SVGIG (reference sequence). This CDR3 is 14 amino acids long. With 4 bases removed from V and 2 bases from J, the gap between germline ends came to 14 bases. The CDR3 region has the DNA TGTGCCTGGAAACAGGTGAGGTATAACACTGAAGCTTTCTTT. Translating it yields CAWKQVRYNTEAFF.